This entry describes one TCR beta chain. It has no known antigen specificity. Base-call qualities are not available, and no considerably larger clone is one nucleotide away. The entry originates in a study of blood T cell repertoires in COVID-19 (dated by TCRdb to 2019 to 2021). Regarding the research as a whole: The collaborator samples originated in the United States, Italy and Spain and spanned the acute and convalescent phases of COVID-19. The prospective study material was composed of cDNA or gDNA derived from T cells, B-cell-depleted T cells, or PBMCs. Subjects who had been exposed to COVID-19, were actively infected with it, or had recovered from it provided the deeply sampled blood TCRbeta repertoires that made up the dataset. The repertoires were released in a freely available public database intended as a resource for research on the immune response to SARS-CoV-2. Samples were obtained from the ongoing ImmuneRACE study (first 160 participants) and from some 1,300 subjects provided by 6 global collaborators. A de-identified subject ID, COVID-19 status, age in years and sex were almost always included in the sample metadata. HLA class I and class II types, where available, came from metadata supplied by the sample provider rather than from assay-based typing.

Measured from the cysteine to the phenylalanine, the CDR3 is 16 residues long. This entry keeps only the CDR3 DNA: 48 bases, framed from base 1. The trim is 0 bases for V and 5 bases for J, with a gap of 13 bases between the germline ends. The germline V gene (reference sequence) provides CDR1 LNHNV and CDR2 YYDKDF. Each collaborating institution followed its own protocols to collect whole blood in K2EDTA tubes. Collaborator samples were shipped for TCRbeta analysis as frozen whole blood, isolated PBMCs, or DNA extracted from either sample type. TCRbeta CDR3 regions were amplified from genomic DNA using the immunoSEQ Assay, a bias-controlled multiplex PCR. The study's own analysis went as follows. Nucleated cell counts per sample were estimated from amplification of reference gene primers within the assay. To quantify the absolute abundance of each unique TCRbeta CDR3 rearrangement, sequence reads were collapsed and filtered. Productive Simpson clonality was computed per sample as the square root of Simpson's diversity index over productive rearrangements. Not all clones reach the TCRdb copy of this immuneACCESS table, which keeps in-frame sequences only. Checked studies attribute under half of the gap to unresolved V genes and leave the rest unexplained. V and J calls and clone size are given by that table; D and trimming were obtained from the DNA. Counted in this sample were 55,000 to 65,000 clones; more than 85% of them appeared once. Approximately 2.3% of the sample belongs to the ten largest clones.

The study at large found these results: How much clinical and demographic metadata was included differed by source and by participant, and the metadata was provided uncurated.

Recombination joined TRBV15 with TRBJ1-4; a confident D gene designation cannot be given. This TCR was recovered from a man in his 60s with acute or convalescent COVID-19. Sequenced input: peripheral blood. In nucleotides, the sequence is TGTGCCACCAGCAGAGATGCAAGAACAGTCAATGAAAAACTGTTTTTT. This codes for CATSRDARTVNEKLFF.